The 17 T cell receptor beta chains presented below share a single source sample, sequenced in a study of Graves' ophthalmopathy and Graves' hyperthyroidism (dated by TCRdb to 2016 to 2019). The reads were generated on an Illumina HiSeq 2000. For repertoire sequencing, the TCR beta CDR3 regions were amplified from RNA transcripts. The first round was an RT-PCR using HTBI primers with the Qiagen OneStep RT-PCR kit, and this first round was followed by a second-round multiplex PCR, then size selection and purification. TCRdb trimmed public reads at Q25 via fastp, called clones via MiXCR and kept in-frame beta chains. Rows are unified per CDR3 protein, each entry keeping the most common DNA and genes. This sample has about 480,000 distinct CDR3 sequences in its table, and roughly an eighth of those were observed once. More than 8.5% of the sample is taken by the ten largest. The sequenced material came from blood. The receptors derive from a woman aged 30 to 39 with Graves' ophthalmopathy. Donor details come from another sample of the same person, matched by shared clones.

This clonotype was picked up many times. This sequence joins TRBV9 and TRBJ2-7; possible D gene TRBD2, 5 bases. The V gene's germline CDR1 is SGDLS and CDR2 YYNGEE. Between the trimmed V and J ends, which lost 0 bases and 6 bases, there was a span of 13 bases. The CDR3 totals 14 residues. The DNA for the CDR3 is TGTGCCAGCAGCGTAGACAGCGGATTATCCGAGCAGTACTTC. As protein: CASSVDSGLSEQYF. Looking up the rest from reference TRBV9 and TRBJ2-7 gives the full variable domain: DSGVTQTPKHLITATGQRVTLRCSPRSGDLSVYWYQQSLDQGLQFLIQYYNGEERAKGNILERFSAQQFPDLHSELNLSSLELGDSALYFCASSVDSGLSEQYFGPGTRLTVT.

In this sample, this clonotype turned up many times. V gene TRBV30 combines with J gene TRBJ1-5; possibly TRBD1 for D (5 bases). Trimming shortened V by 2 bases and J by 5 bases, and 10 bases separated the two germline ends. The CDR3 contains 13 residues. Germline V gives CDR1 GTSNPN, CDR2 SVGIG (reference sequence). The CDR3 sequence: CAWSPGTHQPQHF. DNA for the CDR3: TGTGCCTGGAGTCCGGGGACCCATCAGCCCCAGCATTTT.

This clonotype was seen ten or more times. The chain is built from TRBV27 and TRBJ1-1, with D perhaps TRBD1 (6 bases). Looked up from germline, CDR1 is MNHEY and CDR2 is SMNVEV (reference sequence). The CDR3 is 14 amino acids. The ends were cut back, 6 bases at V and 3 bases at J, with 14 bases in the middle. CDR3 coding DNA: TGTGCCAGCAGAAGATACAGGGAGGACACTGAAGCTTTCTTT. It specifies CASRRYREDTEAFF.

Ten or more counts support this clonotype. J is TRBJ1-5 and V is TRBV5-1; possibly TRBD1 for D (6 bases). Germline V gene sequence: CDR1 SGHRS, CDR2 YFSETQ. CDR3 length: 14 amino acids. V was cut by 4 bases and J by 2 bases, with 10 bases left in between. This chain's CDR3 is CASSEDSGNQPQHF. In DNA form, the CDR3 reads TGCGCCAGCAGCGAGGACAGTGGCAATCAGCCCCAGCATTTT.

This clonotype was detected only a few times. The V gene is TRBV24-1, the J gene TRBJ2-5; D is unclear. Trimming shortened V by 1 base and J by 3 bases, and 11 bases separated the two germline ends. Germline CDR1 is KGHDR and CDR2 is SFDVKD. This CDR3 region has 15 residues. The CDR3 loop reads CATSDLRTSEETQYF. The CDR3 nucleotides read TGTGCCACCAGTGATTTACGGACCTCTGAAGAGACCCAGTACTTC.

A note on this clonotype: The junction departs from germline at one end; a sequencing error may be responsible. This chain links TRBV6-5 with TRBJ1-1; D perhaps matches TRBD1 (5 bases). This CDR3 has 15 amino acids. Germline assignment: CDR1 MNHEY and CDR2 SVGAGI. CDR3 DNA sequence: TGTTCCAGCAGTTACGGTGTATGGGGGTACACTGAAGCTTTCTTT. As protein: CSSSYGVWGYTEAFF.

The rearrangement links TRBV30 to TRBJ1-1; D unresolved. Trimming removed 3 bases at V and 7 bases at J, with 12 bases between. Germline assignment: CDR1 GTSNPN and CDR2 SVGIG (reference sequence). The length of the CDR3 is 12 residues. The CDR3 nucleotides read TGTGCCTGGAGCGGTGCGGCAGGTGAAGCTTTCTTT. It codes for CAWSGAAGEAFF.

The CDR3 loop is CASSFNLRQNTEAFF. For the CDR3, the DNA is TGTGCCAGCAGTTTCAACCTCCGACAGAACACTGAAGCTTTCTTT. The chain has TRBV27 and TRBJ1-1; D uncertain. The V and J ends lost 3 bases and 1 base respectively, with 12 bases between them. Germline assignment: CDR1 MNHEY and CDR2 SMNVEV (reference sequence). This CDR3 is 15 amino acids long.

On this clonotype: A much larger clone is a single base away; this may be a read error. The chain uses TRBV6-2 or TRBV6-3 and TRBJ1-1; D is ambiguous. The germline gives CDR1 MNHEY, CDR2 SVGEGT. CDR3 length: 14 residues. The CDR3 coding sequence is TGTGCCAGCAGTTACGGCGGCAGCCTAGATGAAGCTTGCTTT. Amino acid sequence: CASSYGGSLDEACF.

At least ten counts were recorded for this clonotype. This sequence joins TRBV4-2 and TRBJ1-2; a possible D gene is TRBD1 (5 bases). V was pared by 4 bases and J by 0 bases, with 15 bases between. CDR1 is LGHNA and CDR2 is YNFKEQ in the germline V gene. This CDR3 is built from 16 residues. The CDR3 DNA is TGTGCCAGCAGCCCCGCTCAGGGCCCCCCTAACTATGGCTACACCTTC. It specifies CASSPAQGPPNYGYTF.

This clonotype was found many times. The chain has TRBV12-3 or TRBV12-4 and TRBJ1-1; the D gene is possibly TRBD1 (6 bases). There are 14 residues in the CDR3. V was shortened by 7 bases and J by 2 bases, with 14 bases between the two germline ends. This CDR3 reads CASIPDRFNTEAFF. In nucleotides, the CDR3 is TGTGCCAGCATACCCGACAGGTTTAACACTGAAGCTTTCTTT.

The chain uses TRBV11-1 and TRBJ1-2, with a possible D match to TRBD1 (6 bases). The CDR3 spans 16 residues. From germline, CDR1 is SGHAT and CDR2 FQDESV (reference sequence). V was shortened by 5 bases and J by 4 bases, with 20 bases between the two germline ends. The CDR3, as DNA: TGTGCCAGCAGCCCCTCTGGGCCACACAGGGCCTATGGCTACACCTTC. This translates into CASSPSGPHRAYGYTF. Full variable domain (outside the CDR3, taken from reference TRBV11-1 and TRBJ1-2): EAEVAQSPRYKITEKSQAVAFWCDPISGHATLYWYRQILGQGPELLVQFQDESVVDDSQLPKDRFSAERLKGVDSTLKIQPAELGDSAMYLCASSPSGPHRAYGYTFGSGTRLTVV.

This clonotype was found many times. V usage is TRBV12-5 and J usage is TRBJ2-2, with D unclear. Germline CDR1 is LGHNT and CDR2 is FRNRAP. The CDR3 consists of 15 residues. Trimming cost V 1 base and J 7 bases, with 13 bases left between them. The CDR3 nucleotides read TGTGCTAGTGGTTTGGCCTATAATGCCGTCGGGGAGCTGTTTTTT. It translates to CASGLAYNAVGELFF.

This clonotype was picked up many times. This chain uses TRBV7-2 with TRBJ1-1; 7 bases map to TRBD1. V lost 3 bases and J lost 11; bases outside the gene matches: 9. The CDR3 is 13 residues long. CDR1 SGHTA and CDR2 FQGNSA come from the germline V gene. For the CDR3, the DNA is TGTGCCAGCAGCTTGGCGAACAGGGGACGTGCTTTCTTT. This codes for CASSLANRGRAFF.

This clonotype has a single count. This may come from a read error, since a much larger clone is one base off. DNA for the CDR3: TGTGTCAGCGGGGTGGCCAGGGACTATGGCTACACCTTC. It is translated as CVSGVARDYGYTF. V and J are TRBV11-2 and TRBJ1-2; a possible D gene is TRBD1 (5 bases). The CDR3 is 13 amino acids. The germline V gene has CDR1 SGHAT and CDR2 FQNNGV. The whole variable domain, filled in from reference TRBV11-2 and TRBJ1-2, reads EAGVAQSPRYKIIEKRQSVAFWCNPISGHATLYWYQQILGQGPKLLIQFQNNGVVDDSQLPKDRFSAERLKGVDSTLKIQPAKLEDSAVYLCVSGVARDYGYTFGSGTRLTVV.

This clonotype was seen ten or more times. This chain links TRBV27 with TRBJ1-5; D call uncertain. This CDR3 spans 14 amino acids. Germline-derived CDR1 and CDR2 are MNHEY and SMNVEV (reference sequence). Trimming pared 3 bases from V and 4 bases from J, leaving 10 bases between. This CDR3 is CASSLGLGNQPQHF. The CDR3 DNA reads TGTGCCAGCAGTTTGGGGTTGGGAAATCAGCCCCAGCATTTT.

This clonotype showed up many times. This sequence joins TRBV5-8 and TRBJ1-1; 7 bases are shared with TRBD1. The germline gives CDR1 SGHTS, CDR2 YDEGEE. The CDR3 sequence is 15 residues long. The V and J ends lost 6 bases and 3 bases, in that order; junction bases with no gene match: 11. CDR3 sequence reads: CASNRHRGGDTEAFF. For the CDR3, the DNA is TGTGCCAGCAACAGACACAGGGGTGGTGACACTGAAGCTTTCTTT.